This TCR beta chain derives from a study of T cell repertoires in cytomegalovirus infection. Overall study context: Shared public TCR beta signatures pointed to both CMV infection and a matching HLA type.

TCRdb recomputed calls from the reads with MiXCR, one row per CDR3 protein. The data show hundreds of thousands of distinct CDR3 sequences, 35% seen once. The germline V gene has CDR1 SEHNR and CDR2 FQNEAQ (reference sequence). V was clipped by 1 base and J by 5 bases; unmatched bases: 4. The CDR3 is 15 amino acids. This clonotype has a count of ten or more. Its specificity is unknown. Broader study findings: There were carriers of CMV plus the relevant HLA, and cumulative public TCR beta family frequency identified them. CMV-specific TCR beta clonotypes restricted by HLA-C dominated the ex vivo response.

This TCR came from a human donor in good health (CMV status not recorded). Some clones in this sample may be carry-over from other donors' samples. This chain connects TRBV7-9 to TRBJ1-5; the match to TRBD1 covers 8 bases. Specimen: PBMCs. CDR3 bases: TGTGCCAGCAGCTTAGTGGCAGGGGGCGATCAGCCCCAGCATTTT. Amino acid sequence: CASSLVAGGDQPQHF.